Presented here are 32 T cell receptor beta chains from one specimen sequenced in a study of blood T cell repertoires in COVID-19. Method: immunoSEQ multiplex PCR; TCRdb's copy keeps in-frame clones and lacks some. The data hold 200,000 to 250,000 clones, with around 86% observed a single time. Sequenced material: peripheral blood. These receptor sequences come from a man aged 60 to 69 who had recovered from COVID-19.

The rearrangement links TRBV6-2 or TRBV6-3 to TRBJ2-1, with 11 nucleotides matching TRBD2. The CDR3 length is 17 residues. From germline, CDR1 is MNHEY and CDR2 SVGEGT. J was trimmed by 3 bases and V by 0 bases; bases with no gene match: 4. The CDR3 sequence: CASSYSTSGSIYNEQFF. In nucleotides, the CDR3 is TGTGCCAGCAGTTACTCAACTAGCGGGAGTATCTACAATGAGCAGTTCTTC.

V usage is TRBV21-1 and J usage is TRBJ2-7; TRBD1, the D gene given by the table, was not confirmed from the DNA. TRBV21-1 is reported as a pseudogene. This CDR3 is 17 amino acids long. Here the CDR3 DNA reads TGTGCCAGCAGCTCATTCTCCGCGGGACAGGGCCCTTACGAGCAGTACTTC. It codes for CASSSFSAGQGPYEQYF.

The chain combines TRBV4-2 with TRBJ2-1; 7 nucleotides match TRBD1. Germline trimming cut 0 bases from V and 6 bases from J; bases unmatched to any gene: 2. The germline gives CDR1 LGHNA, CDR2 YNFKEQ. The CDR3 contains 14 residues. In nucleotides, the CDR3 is TGTGCCAGCAGCCAAGACGCAGGGGGCAATGAGCAGTTCTTC. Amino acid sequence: CASSQDAGGNEQFF.

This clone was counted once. The CDR3 loop reads CASSQGGRAGANVLTF. CDR3 nucleotides: TGTGCCAGCAGCCAAGGAGGCAGGGCTGGGGCCAACGTCCTGACTTTC. This chain links TRBV3-1 (or the pseudogene TRBV3-2) with TRBJ2-6; D is perhaps TRBD1 (5 bases). CDR1 LGHDT and CDR2 YNNKEL come from the germline V gene (reference sequence). The V and J ends lost 1 base and 2 bases respectively, with 9 bases between them. This CDR3 spans 16 amino acids.

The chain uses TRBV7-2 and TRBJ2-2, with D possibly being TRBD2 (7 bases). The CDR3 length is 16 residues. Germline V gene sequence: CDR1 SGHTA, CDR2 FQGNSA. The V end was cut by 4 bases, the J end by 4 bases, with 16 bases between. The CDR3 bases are TGTGCCAGCAGCTCACTTGGGGGGGGCCTCACCGGGGAGCTGTTTTTT. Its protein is CASSSLGGGLTGELFF.

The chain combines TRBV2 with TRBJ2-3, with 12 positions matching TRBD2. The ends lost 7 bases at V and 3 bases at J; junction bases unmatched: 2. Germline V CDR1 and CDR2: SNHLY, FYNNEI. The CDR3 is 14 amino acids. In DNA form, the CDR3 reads TGTGCCAGCAACGGACTAGCGGGGACAGATACGCAGTATTTT. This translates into CASNGLAGTDTQYF.

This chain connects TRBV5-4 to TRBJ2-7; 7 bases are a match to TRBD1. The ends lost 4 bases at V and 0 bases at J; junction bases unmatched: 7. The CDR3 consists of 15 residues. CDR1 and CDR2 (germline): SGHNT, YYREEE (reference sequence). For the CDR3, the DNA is TGTGCCAGCAGCCCGACAGGGCCGCCCTCCTACGAGCAGTACTTC. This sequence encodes CASSPTGPPSYEQYF.

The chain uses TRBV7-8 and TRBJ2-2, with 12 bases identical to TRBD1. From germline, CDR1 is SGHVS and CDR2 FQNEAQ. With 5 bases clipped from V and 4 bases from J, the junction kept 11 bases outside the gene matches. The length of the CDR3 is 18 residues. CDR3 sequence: CASSTGQGAKRGTGELFF. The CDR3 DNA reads TGTGCCAGCAGCACGGGACAGGGGGCTAAGCGAGGCACCGGGGAGCTGTTTTTT. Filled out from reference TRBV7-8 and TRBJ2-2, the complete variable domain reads GAGVSQSPRYKVAKRGQDVALRCDPISGHVSLFWYQQALGQGPEFLTYFQNEAQLDKSGLPSDRFFAERPEGSVSTLKIQRTQQEDSAVYLCASSTGQGAKRGTGELFFGEGSRLTVL.

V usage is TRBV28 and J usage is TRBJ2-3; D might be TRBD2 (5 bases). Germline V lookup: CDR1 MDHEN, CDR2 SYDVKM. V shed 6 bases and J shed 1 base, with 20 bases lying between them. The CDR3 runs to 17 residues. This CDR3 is CASSSNIALGGTDTQYF. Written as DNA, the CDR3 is TGTGCCAGCAGCTCAAACATAGCGTTGGGAGGCACAGATACGCAGTATTTT.

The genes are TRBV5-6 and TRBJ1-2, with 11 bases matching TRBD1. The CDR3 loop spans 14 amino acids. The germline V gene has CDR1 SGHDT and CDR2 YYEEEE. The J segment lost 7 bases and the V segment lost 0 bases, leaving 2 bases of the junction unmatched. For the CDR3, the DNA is TGTGCCAGCAGCTTGGGGGACAGGGGGTCTGGCTACACCTTC. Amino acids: CASSLGDRGSGYTF.

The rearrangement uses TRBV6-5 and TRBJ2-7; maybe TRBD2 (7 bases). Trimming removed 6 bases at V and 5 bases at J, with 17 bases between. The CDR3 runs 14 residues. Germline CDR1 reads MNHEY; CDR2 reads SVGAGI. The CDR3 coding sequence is TGTGCCAGCAGCCCCGGACTAGGGGGAAACGAGCAGTACTTC. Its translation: CASSPGLGGNEQYF.

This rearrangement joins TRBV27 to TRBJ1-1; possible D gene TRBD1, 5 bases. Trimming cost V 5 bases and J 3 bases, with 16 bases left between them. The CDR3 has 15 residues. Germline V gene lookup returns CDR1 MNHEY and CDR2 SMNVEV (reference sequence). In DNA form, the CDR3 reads TGTGCCAGCAGTCTGAGAGGGGCGGGGGACACTGAAGCTTTCTTT. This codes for CASSLRGAGDTEAFF.

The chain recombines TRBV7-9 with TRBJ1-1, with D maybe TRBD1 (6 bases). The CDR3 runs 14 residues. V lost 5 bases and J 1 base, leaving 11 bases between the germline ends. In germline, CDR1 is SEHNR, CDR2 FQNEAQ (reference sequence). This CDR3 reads CASSRQDENTEAFF. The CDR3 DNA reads TGTGCCAGCAGCAGACAGGACGAGAACACTGAAGCTTTCTTT.

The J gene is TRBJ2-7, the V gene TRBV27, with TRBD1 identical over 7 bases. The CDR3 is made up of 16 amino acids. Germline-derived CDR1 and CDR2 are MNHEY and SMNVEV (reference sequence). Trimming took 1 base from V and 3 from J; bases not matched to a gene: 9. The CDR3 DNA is TGTGCCAGCAGTTTATATAAGTCAGGGGGTATCTACGAGCAGTACTTC. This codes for CASSLYKSGGIYEQYF.

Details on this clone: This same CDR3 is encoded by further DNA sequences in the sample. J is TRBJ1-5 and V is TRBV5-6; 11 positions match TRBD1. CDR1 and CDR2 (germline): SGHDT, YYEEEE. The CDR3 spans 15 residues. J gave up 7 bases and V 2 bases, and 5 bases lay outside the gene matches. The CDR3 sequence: CASSLRTGGLQPQHF. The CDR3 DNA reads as TGTGCCAGCAGCTTAAGGACAGGGGGCTTGCAGCCCCAGCATTTT.

CDR3 coding DNA: TGTGCCAGCAGTTACCAGGAGGGTTCTGGAAACACCATATATTTT. This gives the protein CASSYQEGSGNTIYF. This chain connects TRBV6-6 to TRBJ1-3; D is ambiguous. This CDR3 is built from 15 residues. The V end was cut by 2 bases, the J end by 1 base, with 9 bases between. Germline lookup yields CDR1 MNHNY and CDR2 SVGAGI (reference sequence).

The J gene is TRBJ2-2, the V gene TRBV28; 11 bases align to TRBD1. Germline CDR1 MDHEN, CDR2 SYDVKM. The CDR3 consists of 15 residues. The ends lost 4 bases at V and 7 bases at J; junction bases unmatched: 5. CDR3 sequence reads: CASSSPGTGGGELFF. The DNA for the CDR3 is TGTGCCAGCAGTTCCCCAGGGACAGGGGGCGGGGAGCTGTTTTTT.

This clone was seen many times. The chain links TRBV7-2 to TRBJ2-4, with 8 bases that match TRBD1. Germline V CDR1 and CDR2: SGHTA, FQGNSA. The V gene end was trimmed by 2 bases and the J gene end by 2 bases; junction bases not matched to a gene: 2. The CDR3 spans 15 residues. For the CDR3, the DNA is TGTGCCAGCAGCTTACAGGGGGCACCCAAAAACATTCAGTACTTC. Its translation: CASSLQGAPKNIQYF. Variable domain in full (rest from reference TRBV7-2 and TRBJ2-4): GAGVSQSPSNKVTEKGKDVELRCDPISGHTALYWYRQSLGQGLEFLIYFQGNSAPDKSGLPSDRFSAERTGGSVSTLTIQRTQQEDSAVYLCASSLQGAPKNIQYFGAGTRLSVL.

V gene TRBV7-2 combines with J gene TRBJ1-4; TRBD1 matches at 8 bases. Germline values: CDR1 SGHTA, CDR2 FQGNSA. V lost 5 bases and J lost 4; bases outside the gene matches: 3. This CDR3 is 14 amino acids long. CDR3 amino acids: CASSPGQVNEKLFF. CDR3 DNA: TGTGCCAGCAGCCCGGGACAGGTTAATGAAAAACTGTTTTTT. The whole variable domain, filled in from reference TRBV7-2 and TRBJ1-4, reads GAGVSQSPSNKVTEKGKDVELRCDPISGHTALYWYRQSLGQGLEFLIYFQGNSAPDKSGLPSDRFSAERTGGSVSTLTIQRTQQEDSAVYLCASSPGQVNEKLFFGSGTQLSVL.

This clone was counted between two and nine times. In nucleotides, the CDR3 is TGTGCCAGCAGCCACGGGGGTGACACTGAAGCTTTCTTT. Protein product: CASSHGGDTEAFF. This chain links TRBV4-2 with TRBJ1-1; TRBD1 might be the D (5 bases). Germline CDR1 is LGHNA and CDR2 is YNFKEQ. The ends were cut back, 3 bases at V and 3 bases at J, with 8 bases in the middle. There are 13 residues in the CDR3.

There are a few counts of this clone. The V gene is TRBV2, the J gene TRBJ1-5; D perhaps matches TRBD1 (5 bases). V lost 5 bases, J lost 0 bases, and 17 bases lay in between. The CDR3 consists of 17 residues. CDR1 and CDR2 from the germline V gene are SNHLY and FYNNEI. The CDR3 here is CASSLGEALYSNQPQHF. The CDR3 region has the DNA TGTGCCAGCAGTTTGGGGGAGGCCCTTTATAGCAATCAGCCCCAGCATTTT.

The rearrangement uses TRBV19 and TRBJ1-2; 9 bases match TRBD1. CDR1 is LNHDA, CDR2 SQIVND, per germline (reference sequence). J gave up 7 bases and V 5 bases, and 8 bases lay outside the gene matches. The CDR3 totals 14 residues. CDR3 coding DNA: TGTGCCAGTAGTCCGGACAGGGGCGCAGTTGGCTACACCTTC. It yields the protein CASSPDRGAVGYTF.

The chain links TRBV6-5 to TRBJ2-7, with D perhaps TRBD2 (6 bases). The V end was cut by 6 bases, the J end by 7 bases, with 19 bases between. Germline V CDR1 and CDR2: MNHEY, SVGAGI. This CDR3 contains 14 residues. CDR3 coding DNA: TGTGCCAGCAGCCGACAGACGACTAGTGCGGAGCAGTACTTC. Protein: CASSRQTTSAEQYF.

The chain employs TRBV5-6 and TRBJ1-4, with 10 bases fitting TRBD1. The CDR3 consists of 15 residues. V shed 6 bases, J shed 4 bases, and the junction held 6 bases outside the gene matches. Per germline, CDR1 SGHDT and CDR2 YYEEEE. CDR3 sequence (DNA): TGTGCCAGCATAAGACAGGGGGCATTTAATGAAAAACTGTTTTTT. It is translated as CASIRQGAFNEKLFF. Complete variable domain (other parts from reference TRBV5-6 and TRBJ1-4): DAGVTQSPTHLIKTRGQQVTLRCSPKSGHDTVSWYQQALGQGPQFIFQYYEEEERQRGNFPDRFSGHQFPNYSSELNVNALLLGDSALYLCASIRQGAFNEKLFFGSGTQLSVL.

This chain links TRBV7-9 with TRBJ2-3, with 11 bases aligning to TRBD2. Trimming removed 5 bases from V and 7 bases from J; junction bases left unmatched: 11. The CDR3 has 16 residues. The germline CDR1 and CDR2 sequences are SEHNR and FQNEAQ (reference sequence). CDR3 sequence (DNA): TGTGCCAGCAGCCGTTCTAGCGGGGGGCACGCAAATACGCAGTATTTT. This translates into CASSRSSGGHANTQYF.

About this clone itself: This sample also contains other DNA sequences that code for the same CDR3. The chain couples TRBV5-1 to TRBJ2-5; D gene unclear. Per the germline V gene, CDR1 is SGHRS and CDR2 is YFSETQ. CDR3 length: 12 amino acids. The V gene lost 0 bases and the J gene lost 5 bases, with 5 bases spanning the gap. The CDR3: CASSLARETQYF. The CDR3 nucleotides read TGCGCCAGCAGCTTGGCGAGGGAGACCCAGTACTTC.

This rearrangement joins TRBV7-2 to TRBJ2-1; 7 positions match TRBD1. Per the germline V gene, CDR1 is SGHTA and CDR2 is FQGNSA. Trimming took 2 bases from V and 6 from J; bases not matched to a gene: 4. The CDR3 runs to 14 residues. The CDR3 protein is CASSLRRTGNEQFF. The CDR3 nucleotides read TGTGCCAGCAGCTTACGGAGGACAGGCAATGAGCAGTTCTTC.

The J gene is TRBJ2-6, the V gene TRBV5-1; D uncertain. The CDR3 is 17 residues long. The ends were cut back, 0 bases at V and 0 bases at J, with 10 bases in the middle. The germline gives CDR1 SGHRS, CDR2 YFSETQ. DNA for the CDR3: TGCGCCAGCAGCTTGGTTGGCGGAAGCTCTGGGGCCAACGTCCTGACTTTC. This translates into CASSLVGGSSGANVLTF.

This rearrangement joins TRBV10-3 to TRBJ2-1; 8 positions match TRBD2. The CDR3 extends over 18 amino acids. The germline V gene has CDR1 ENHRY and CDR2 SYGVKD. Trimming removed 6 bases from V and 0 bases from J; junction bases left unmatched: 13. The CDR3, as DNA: TGTGCCATCAGCACCGTTGGTCTAGCGGGTGGCTCCTACAATGAGCAGTTCTTC. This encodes CAISTVGLAGGSYNEQFF.

DNA for the CDR3: TGTGCCAGCAGTGAGTTCGGCAGGGGTAATTCACCCCTCCACTTT. Its translation: CASSEFGRGNSPLHF. V usage is TRBV2 and J usage is TRBJ1-6, with a tentative D call TRBD1 (6 bases). Looked up from germline, CDR1 is SNHLY and CDR2 is FYNNEI. The CDR3 has 15 residues. Trimming took 3 bases from V and 6 from J, leaving 12 bases between them.

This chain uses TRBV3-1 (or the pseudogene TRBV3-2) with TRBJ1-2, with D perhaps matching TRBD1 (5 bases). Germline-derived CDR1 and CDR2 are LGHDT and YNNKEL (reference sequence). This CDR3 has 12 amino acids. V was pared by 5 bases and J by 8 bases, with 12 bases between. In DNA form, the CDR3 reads TGTGCCAGCAGCTACGGAGGGGTCGGCTACACCTTC. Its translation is CASSYGGVGYTF.

CDR3: CASSEYLGAETQYF. The CDR3 nucleotides read TGTGCCAGCAGTGAATATTTAGGGGCAGAGACCCAGTACTTC. V usage is TRBV25-1 and J usage is TRBJ2-5; D is possibly TRBD1 (5 bases). The CDR3 runs to 14 residues. Trimming left V 0 bases short and J 4 bases short, with 9 bases between. Germline V gene lookup returns CDR1 MGHDK and CDR2 SYGVNS.